One TCR beta chain is described in this entry. This clone was detected only a few times. Its antigen is currently not known. Base quality data are lacking; no much larger clone is found one base away. This sample is drawn from a study of blood T cell repertoires in COVID-19 (dated by TCRdb to about 2020). Some background on the complete study: The collaborator samples originated in the United States, Italy and Spain and spanned the acute and convalescent phases of COVID-19. The material from the prospective study consisted of cDNA or gDNA derived from T cells, B-cell-depleted T cells, or PBMCs. Subjects who had been exposed to COVID-19, were actively infected with it, or had recovered from it provided the deeply sampled blood TCRbeta repertoires that made up the dataset. A freely available public database, intended as a resource for researchers studying the immune response to SARS-CoV-2, is where the repertoires were released. Sample metadata almost always included a de-identified subject ID, COVID-19 status, age in years and sex. Where HLA class I and class II types were available, the types were taken from metadata supplied by the sample provider, not from assay-based typing. The samples were drawn from the first 160 participants of the ongoing ImmuneRACE study and from some 1,300 subjects provided by 6 global collaborators.

TCRbeta CDR3 regions were amplified from genomic DNA using the immunoSEQ Assay, a bias-controlled multiplex PCR. In the original analysis: The number of nucleated cells in each sample was estimated from the amplification of reference gene primers within the assay. Sequence reads were collapsed and filtered to measure the absolute abundance of every unique TCRbeta CDR3 rearrangement. Productive Simpson clonality was computed per sample as the square root of Simpson's diversity index over productive rearrangements. The table comes from immuneACCESS by way of TCRdb, which keeps in-frame sequences with V and J called. Part of the clones is missing from these tables; in studies checked, under half for an unresolved V gene and the rest for unknown reasons. V and J calls and clone size follow that table, whereas D and trimming were derived from the DNA. The sample includes about 240,000 clones, with about 85% observed a single time. Roughly 10% of the sample goes to the ten largest clones.

The germline V gene (reference sequence) specifies MNHEY as CDR1 and SMNVEV as CDR2. Trimming at the junction amounts to 3 bases on V and 7 bases on J, and the germline ends lie 15 bases apart. CDR3 length: 14 amino acids, cysteine to phenylalanine. The entry retains the CDR3 DNA only, 42 bases that are in frame from base 1. In Seattle, one collaborating source enrolled patients while the infection was active and tracked those patients longitudinally over the course of disease. Each collaborating institution followed its own protocols to collect whole blood in K2EDTA tubes. For TCRbeta analysis, collaborators shipped samples in one of three forms: frozen whole blood, isolated PBMCs, or DNA extracted from either of those sample types. What the research found in general, with its limitations: Clinical and demographic metadata were provided uncurated, with the amount varying by source and participant.

The receptor was derived from a woman in her 50s with COVID-19, enrolled during active disease. The sample comprised peripheral blood. The chain is assembled from TRBV27 and TRBJ1-2; perhaps TRBD1 is the D gene, with 6 bases matching. The sequenced DNA is TGTGCCAGCAGTTTTAGGGCAGGGGAAGGTGGCTACACCTTC. Its protein reads: CASSFRAGEGGYTF.